This T cell receptor (beta chain) was captured in a study of blood T cell repertoires in COVID-19. CDR1 SGHTA and CDR2 FQGNSA come from the germline V gene. V dropped 4 bases and J dropped 0 bases, with 7 bases sitting between them. The CDR3 sequence is 13 residues long. Produced via immunoSEQ multiplex PCR; TCRdb's table is partial and in-frame only. Among 71,000 or so clones listed, about 86% were seen once. Sequencing was performed on peripheral blood. The TCR sequence derives from a man in his 70s with acute or convalescent COVID-19. This chain joins TRBV7-2 and TRBJ2-7, with D uncertain. The CDR3 DNA sequence: TGTGCCAGCAGCTCGTCCTCCTCCTACGAGCAGTACTTC. Translated: CASSSSSSYEQYF.